Sequencing of this T cell receptor (beta chain) was carried out in a study of blood T cell repertoires in COVID-19. Whole-study context: COVID-19 samples, acute and convalescent, were from the United States, Italy and Spain. PBMCs, B-cell-depleted T cells, or T cells provided the cDNA or gDNA that made up the material.

Authors' analysis steps: Cell counts per sample came from amplifying reference gene primers. Data came from immunoSEQ multiplex PCR; TCRdb stores just in-frame clones and leaves some out. The DNA was the basis for D and trimming; V, J and clone size are from that table. Of 150,000 to 200,000 clones listed, about 85% are singletons. In its sample, this clone was seen once. The clonotype comes from a woman aged 80 or older with acute or convalescent COVID-19. Source material: peripheral blood.

For the CDR3, the DNA is TGTGCCAGCAGCGAAGGGGGGGCCAATGAGCAGTTCTTC. Protein sequence: CASSEGGANEQFF. The chain carries TRBV7-3 and TRBJ2-1; possible D gene TRBD2, 7 bases. CDR3 length: 13 residues. The germline CDR1 and CDR2 sequences are SGHTA and FQGTGA. V lost 5 bases to trimming and J lost 6 bases, with 11 bases between them.